The entry below describes one TCR beta chain. These data are taken from a study of blood T cell repertoires in COVID-19. At the level of the study: Whether acute or convalescent, the COVID-19 samples came from the United States, Italy and Spain. PBMCs, B-cell-depleted T cells, or T cells provided the cDNA or gDNA that made up the material.

Study processing details: Amplified reference gene primers provided the basis for estimating nucleated cell counts. Generated by immunoSEQ multiplex PCR, the TCRdb table keeps only in-frame clones and is missing some. V and J calls and clone size come straight from that table; D and trimming were deduced from the DNA. The table has roughly 160,000 clones, over 75% seen once. Those enrolled in Seattle joined during active infection and were followed longitudinally afterward. The germline CDR1 and CDR2 sequences are MRHNA and SNTAGT. The CDR3 has 14 residues. J gave up 4 bases and V 4 bases, and 3 bases lay outside the gene matches.

Sequencing was carried out using peripheral blood. This receptor was obtained from a man older than 75 with COVID-19, enrolled during active disease. The V and J genes are TRBV6-4 and TRBJ1-1; 10 nucleotides line up with TRBD1. CDR3: CASSATGGGTEAFF. The CDR3 DNA follows: TGTGCCAGCAGTGCGACAGGGGGCGGCACTGAAGCTTTCTTT.